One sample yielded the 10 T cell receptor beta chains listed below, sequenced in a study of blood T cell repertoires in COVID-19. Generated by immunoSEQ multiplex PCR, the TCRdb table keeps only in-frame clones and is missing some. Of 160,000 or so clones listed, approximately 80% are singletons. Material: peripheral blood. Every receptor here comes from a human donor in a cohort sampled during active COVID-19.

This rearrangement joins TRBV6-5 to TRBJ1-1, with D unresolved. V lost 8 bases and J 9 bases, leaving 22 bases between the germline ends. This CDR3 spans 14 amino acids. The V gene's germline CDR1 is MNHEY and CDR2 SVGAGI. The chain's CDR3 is CASGDHGSLMKAFF. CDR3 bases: TGTGCCAGCGGAGATCATGGCAGCCTCATGAAAGCTTTCTTT.

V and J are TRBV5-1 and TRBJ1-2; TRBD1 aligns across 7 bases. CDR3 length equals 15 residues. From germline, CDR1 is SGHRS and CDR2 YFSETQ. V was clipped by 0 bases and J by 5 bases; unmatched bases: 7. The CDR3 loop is CASSLAGRGPYGYTF. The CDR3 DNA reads TGCGCCAGCAGCTTGGCCGGGAGGGGGCCTTATGGCTACACCTTC. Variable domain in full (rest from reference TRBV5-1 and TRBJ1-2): KAGVTQTPRYLIKTRGQQVTLSCSPISGHRSVSWYQQTPGQGLQFLFEYFSETQRNKGNFPGRFSGRQFSNSRSEMNVSTLELGDSALYLCASSLAGRGPYGYTFGSGTRLTVV.

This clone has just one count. Here the CDR3 reads CASSPRIPSGGANEQFF. CDR3 nucleotide sequence: TGTGCCAGCAGCCCGCGAATCCCTAGCGGGGGTGCCAATGAGCAGTTCTTC. This sequence joins TRBV9 and TRBJ2-1, with TRBD2 matching 10 bases. Germline V gene sequence: CDR1 SGDLS, CDR2 YYNGEE. CDR3 length equals 17 residues. V lost 4 bases to trimming and J lost 6 bases; unmatched junction nucleotides: 13.

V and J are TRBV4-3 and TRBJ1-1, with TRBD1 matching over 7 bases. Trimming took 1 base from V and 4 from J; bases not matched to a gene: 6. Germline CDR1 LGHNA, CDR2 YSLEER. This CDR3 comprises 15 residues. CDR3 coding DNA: TGCGCCAGCAGCCAAGCATCCGCAGGGGGCACTGAAGCTTTCTTT. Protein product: CASSQASAGGTEAFF.

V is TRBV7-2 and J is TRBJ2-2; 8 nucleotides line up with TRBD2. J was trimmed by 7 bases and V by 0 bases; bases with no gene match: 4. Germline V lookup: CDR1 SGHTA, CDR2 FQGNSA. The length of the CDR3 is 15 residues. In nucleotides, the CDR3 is TGTGCCAGCAGCTTAGCGGGGCTAGCGGGCGGGGAGCTGTTTTTT. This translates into CASSLAGLAGGELFF.

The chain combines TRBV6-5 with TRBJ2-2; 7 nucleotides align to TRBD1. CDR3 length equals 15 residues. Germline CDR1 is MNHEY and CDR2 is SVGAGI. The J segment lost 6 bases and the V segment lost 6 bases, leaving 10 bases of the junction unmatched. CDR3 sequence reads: CASRPTDRVAGELFF. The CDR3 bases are TGTGCCAGCAGACCAACAGACAGGGTCGCCGGGGAGCTGTTTTTT.

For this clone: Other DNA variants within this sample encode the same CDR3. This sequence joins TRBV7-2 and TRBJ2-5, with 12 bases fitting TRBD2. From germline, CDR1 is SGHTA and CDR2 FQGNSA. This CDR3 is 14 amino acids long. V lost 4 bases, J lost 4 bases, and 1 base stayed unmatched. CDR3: CASSSGLAGETQYF. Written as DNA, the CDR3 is TGTGCCAGCAGCTCGGGACTAGCGGGAGAGACCCAGTACTTC.

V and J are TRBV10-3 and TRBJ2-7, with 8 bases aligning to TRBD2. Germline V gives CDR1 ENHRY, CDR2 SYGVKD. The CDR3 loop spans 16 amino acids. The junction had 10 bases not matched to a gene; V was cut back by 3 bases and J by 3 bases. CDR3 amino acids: CAISEPLASGYYEQYF. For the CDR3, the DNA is TGTGCCATCAGTGAACCACTGGCTAGCGGGTACTACGAGCAGTACTTC.

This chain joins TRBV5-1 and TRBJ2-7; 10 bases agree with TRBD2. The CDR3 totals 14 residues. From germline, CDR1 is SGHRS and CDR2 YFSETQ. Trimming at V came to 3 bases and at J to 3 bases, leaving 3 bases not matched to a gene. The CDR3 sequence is CASSWASGGYEQYF. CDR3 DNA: TGCGCCAGCAGCTGGGCTAGCGGGGGCTACGAGCAGTACTTC.

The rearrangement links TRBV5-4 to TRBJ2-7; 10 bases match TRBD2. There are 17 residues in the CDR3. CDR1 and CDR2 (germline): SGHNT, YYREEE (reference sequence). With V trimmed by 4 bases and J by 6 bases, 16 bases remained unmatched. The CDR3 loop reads CASSPWTSGGGSGEQYF. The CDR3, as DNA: TGTGCCAGCAGCCCCTGGACTAGCGGAGGGGGGTCGGGCGAGCAGTACTTC.